The 27 T cell receptor beta chains below come from one sample, sequenced in a study of T cells in Graves' hyperthyroidism and ophthalmopathy. Amplification of TCR beta CDR3 regions used RNA as the template. The primer set for the first-round RT-PCR of the TCR CDR3 was HTBI. TCRdb reprocessed the multiplex PCR reads with MiXCR, giving one entry per CDR3 protein. Of under 350,000 distinct CDR3 sequences listed, 15% to 20% are singletons. Sequencing used blood. The receptors come from a woman in her sixties or seventies with Graves' ophthalmopathy.

This clonotype was counted ten times or more. This chain uses TRBV29-1 with TRBJ2-5; 10 bases line up with TRBD1. Looked up from germline, CDR1 is SQVTM and CDR2 is ANQGSEA. The CDR3 is 14 residues long. The junction had 6 bases not matched to a gene; V was cut back by 3 bases and J by 5 bases. Here the CDR3 DNA reads TGCAGCGTTGATTGGACAGGGGGTTCGGAGACCCAGTACTTC. Translating it yields CSVDWTGGSETQYF.

The chain joins TRBV6-2 or TRBV6-3 to TRBJ2-6, with 7 bases aligning to TRBD1. The CDR3 has 17 amino acids. After removal of 6 bases from V and 1 base from J, the junction contained 9 bases not matched to a gene. Germline loops: CDR1 MNHEY, CDR2 SVGEGT. CDR3 bases: TGTGCCAGCAGAGCAGGGGGTCCGATTTCTGGGGCCAACGTCCTGACTTTC. Protein sequence: CASRAGGPISGANVLTF.

This clonotype was seen repeatedly, ten times or more. The chain uses TRBV20-1 and TRBJ2-5, with a possible D match to TRBD1 (6 bases). From germline, CDR1 is DFQATT and CDR2 SNEGSKA (reference sequence). The CDR3 sequence is 12 residues long. Trimming pared 6 bases from V and 4 bases from J, leaving 12 bases between. The CDR3: CSAETGRETQYF. The CDR3 coding sequence is TGCAGTGCCGAAACAGGGAGAGAGACCCAGTACTTC.

This clonotype was seen many times. The J gene is TRBJ2-5, the V gene TRBV10-1, with 9 nucleotides matching TRBD2. Germline CDR1 is WNHNN and CDR2 is SYGVQD (reference sequence). Trimming took 3 bases from V and 5 from J; bases not matched to a gene: 4. CDR3 size: 14 residues. CDR3 coding DNA: TGCGCCAGCAGTGACCCGGGACTAGCTGAGACCCAGTACTTC. Amino acid sequence: CASSDPGLAETQYF.

This clonotype appeared many times. The chain recombines TRBV30 with TRBJ2-1; D gene unclear. This CDR3 contains 13 residues. Trimming removed 0 bases from V and 6 bases from J, with 9 bases in between. CDR1 and CDR2 (germline): GTSNPN, SVGIG (reference sequence). CDR3 residues: CAWSVFGGNEQFF. As DNA, the CDR3 is TGTGCCTGGAGTGTATTCGGCGGCAATGAGCAGTTCTTC.

J is TRBJ1-5 and V is TRBV28; D is perhaps TRBD1 (5 bases). Germline values: CDR1 MDHEN, CDR2 SYDVKM. The CDR3 is 19 residues long. Between the trimmed V and J ends, which lost 4 bases and 1 base, there was a span of 23 bases. The CDR3 DNA sequence: TGTGCCAGCAGTTACCACCGGGGCATAGGAGGGTCGAGCAATCAGCCCCAGCATTTT. Protein: CASSYHRGIGGSSNQPQHF.

This clonotype was detected a few times. The genes are TRBV5-1 and TRBJ2-2; 12 bases are shared with TRBD1. The CDR3 is 18 amino acids. CDR1 is SGHRS, CDR2 YFSETQ, per germline. Trimming removed 4 bases from V and 4 bases from J; junction bases left unmatched: 11. CDR3 residues: CASSPRDRGRFGTGELFF. The CDR3 bases are TGCGCCAGCAGCCCACGGGACAGGGGGCGCTTCGGCACCGGGGAGCTGTTTTTT.

This chain connects TRBV19 to TRBJ1-2; 8 bases fit TRBD1. The V segment lost 4 bases and the J segment 0 bases; nucleotides outside the gene matches: 7. Germline lookup yields CDR1 LNHDA and CDR2 SQIVND (reference sequence). CDR3 length equals 16 residues. CDR3 protein: CASSTGTGSANYGYTF. The CDR3 bases are TGTGCCAGTAGTACTGGGACAGGATCAGCTAACTATGGCTACACCTTC. Full variable domain (remainder filled in from reference TRBV19 and TRBJ1-2): DGGITQSPKYLFRKEGQNVTLSCEQNLNHDAMYWYRQDPGQGLRLIYYSQIVNDFQKGDIAEGYSVSREKKESFPLTVTSAQKNPTAFYLCASSTGTGSANYGYTFGSGTRLTVV.

The chain combines TRBV12-3 or TRBV12-4 with TRBJ2-5, with 12 bases lining up with TRBD2. Trimming removed 5 bases from V and 5 bases from J; junction bases left unmatched: 9. CDR3 length: 16 residues. In nucleotides, the CDR3 is TGTGCCAGCAGTCTATCTAGCGGGGGGGCCTGGGAGACCCAGTACTTC. It encodes CASSLSSGGAWETQYF.

This clonotype was recorded many times. The J gene is TRBJ2-7, the V gene TRBV11-2; D gene uncertain. Germline lookup yields CDR1 SGHAT and CDR2 FQNNGV. This CDR3 is 13 amino acids long. Trimming took off 5 bases at V and 4 bases at J, with 12 bases between the two ends. Here the CDR3 DNA reads TGTGCCAGCAGCCCCCTGGGCCGTTACGAGCAGTACTTC. Its translation: CASSPLGRYEQYF.

Here the CDR3 reads CASSMGLWETSGGSYEQYF. The CDR3 DNA is TGTGCCAGTAGTATGGGACTCTGGGAAACTAGCGGGGGCTCCTACGAGCAGTACTTC. V is TRBV19 and J is TRBJ2-7, with 11 bases aligning to TRBD2. Germline V gives CDR1 LNHDA, CDR2 SQIVND (reference sequence). The CDR3 loop spans 19 amino acids. Trimming took 3 bases from V and 0 from J; bases not matched to a gene: 13. The variable domain in full, completed from reference TRBV19 and TRBJ2-7, reads DGGITQSPKYLFRKEGQNVTLSCEQNLNHDAMYWYRQDPGQGLRLIYYSQIVNDFQKGDIAEGYSVSREKKESFPLTVTSAQKNPTAFYLCASSMGLWETSGGSYEQYFGPGTRLTVT.

This clonotype was seen at least ten times. J is TRBJ1-6 and V is TRBV9; D ambiguous. The V end lost 3 bases, the J end lost 5 bases, and 3 bases lay between the germline ends. The germline CDR1 and CDR2 sequences are SGDLS and YYNGEE. There are 12 residues in the CDR3. CDR3 sequence (DNA): TGTGCCAGCAGCGCTAATAATTCACCCCTCCACTTT. Translation: CASSANNSPLHF.

This clonotype has a count of ten or more. V gene TRBV12-3 or TRBV12-4 combines with J gene TRBJ1-4, with 11 bases that match TRBD1. The CDR3 spans 18 residues. V shed 5 bases and J 2 bases; nucleotides not matched to a gene: 10. Written as DNA, the CDR3 is TGTGCCAGCAGTCCAAAACTGGACAGGGGGCTCACTAATGAAAAACTGTTTTTT. Its translation: CASSPKLDRGLTNEKLFF.

This clonotype was counted ten times or more. The gene calls are TRBV6-2 or TRBV6-3 and TRBJ1-5, with TRBD1 as a possible D gene (6 bases). The germline gives CDR1 MNHEY, CDR2 SVGEGT. This CDR3 comprises 15 residues. Deletions cut 2 bases from V and 5 bases from J, with 13 bases between. CDR3 sequence reads: CASSYRDTGDQPQHF. The CDR3 nucleotides are TGTGCCAGCAGTTACCGGGACACTGGGGATCAGCCCCAGCATTTT.

The V call is TRBV20-1, the J call TRBJ1-2; a weak D match, TRBD1 (6 bases). Per germline, CDR1 DFQATT and CDR2 SNEGSKA (reference sequence). V was shortened by 5 bases and J by 7 bases, with 11 bases between the two germline ends. The length of the CDR3 is 11 residues. The DNA of the CDR3 is TGCAGTGCTGGGGGGCCGAGTGGCTACACCTTC. Translated, it gives CSAGGPSGYTF.

This clonotype has only a few counts. V usage is TRBV12-3 or TRBV12-4 and J usage is TRBJ2-6; TRBD1 might be the D (5 bases). Trimming cost V 6 bases and J 4 bases, with 10 bases left between them. The CDR3 sequence is 14 residues long. CDR3 sequence reads: CASRAGIGANVLTF. The DNA for the CDR3 is TGTGCCAGCAGGGCAGGGATAGGGGCCAACGTCCTGACTTTC.

This clonotype was recorded a few times. The V and J genes are TRBV18 and TRBJ1-2; a possible D gene is TRBD1 (6 bases). Per germline, CDR1 KGHSH and CDR2 LQKENI. The CDR3 runs 14 residues. V shed 4 bases and J shed 7 bases, with 16 bases lying between them. The CDR3 DNA is TGTGCCAGCTCACTTTACGACAGGCAAGGTGGCTACACCTTC. It translates to CASSLYDRQGGYTF.

This clonotype was observed many times. The chain has TRBV6-6 and TRBJ2-7, with TRBD2 matching 12 bases. Germline V gives CDR1 MNHNY, CDR2 SVGAGI (reference sequence). The ends lost 0 bases at V and 4 bases at J; junction bases unmatched: 4. This CDR3 has 16 residues. Written as DNA, the CDR3 is TGTGCCAGCAGTTACTCGTCTAGCGGGAGGGATTACGAGCAGTACTTC. It translates to CASSYSSSGRDYEQYF.

There are a few counts of this clonotype. The chain is built from TRBV6-6 and TRBJ1-3; D ambiguous. Trimming pared 0 bases from V and 4 bases from J, leaving 10 bases between. The CDR3 has 15 residues. Germline V lookup: CDR1 MNHNY, CDR2 SVGAGI (reference sequence). The CDR3 region is CASSYSDRPGNTIYF. The DNA of the CDR3 is TGTGCCAGCAGTTACTCGGACCGCCCGGGAAACACCATATATTTT.

This clonotype was seen more than once but under ten times. The rearrangement uses TRBV5-4 and TRBJ2-2, with TRBD2 matching over 8 bases. Germline V gene sequence: CDR1 SGHNT, CDR2 YYREEE (reference sequence). The length of the CDR3 is 19 residues. V gave up 4 bases and J gave up 6 bases; unmatched junction bases: 20. The CDR3 protein is CASSPRPLAGPKQSGELFF. For the CDR3, the DNA is TGTGCCAGCAGCCCCCGGCCCCTAGCGGGCCCTAAACAGTCCGGGGAGCTGTTTTTT.

This clonotype was detected ten times or more. J is TRBJ1-5 and V is TRBV24-1; a possible D gene is TRBD1 (6 bases). Germline V gene sequence: CDR1 KGHDR, CDR2 SFDVKD. V lost 5 bases and J lost 4, with 17 bases in between. The CDR3 is made up of 16 amino acids. CDR3 sequence reads: CATSANSGGGNQPQHF. CDR3 sequence (DNA): TGTGCCACCAGTGCTAACAGTGGAGGGGGAAATCAGCCCCAGCATTTT.

This clonotype came up many times. The chain links TRBV20-1 to TRBJ1-5; D not resolved. Germline-derived CDR1 and CDR2 are DFQATT and SNEGSKA (reference sequence). The CDR3 covers 14 residues. V shed 1 base and J shed 7 bases, with 14 bases lying between them. The chain's CDR3 is CSARVGRVGQPQHF. CDR3 in DNA: TGCAGTGCTAGAGTGGGGAGGGTGGGCCAGCCCCAGCATTTT.

The chain has TRBV20-1 and TRBJ2-5; D is perhaps TRBD2 (6 bases). Germline CDR1 DFQATT, CDR2 SNEGSKA (reference sequence). V was shortened by 3 bases and J by 4 bases, with 12 bases between the two germline ends. The CDR3 runs to 13 residues. CDR3 nucleotides: TGCAGTGCTAGTCAGCTGGGAGGAGAGACCCAGTACTTC. This translates into CSASQLGGETQYF.

This clonotype was counted between two and nine times. The CDR3 here is CASSRLAGNLDTQYF. The CDR3 DNA reads TGCGCCAGCAGCCGACTAGCGGGGAATTTAGATACGCAGTATTTT. This chain joins TRBV5-1 and TRBJ2-3; 11 positions match TRBD2. Germline values: CDR1 SGHRS, CDR2 YFSETQ. This CDR3 spans 15 amino acids. V was clipped by 4 bases and J by 5 bases; unmatched bases: 6.

This clonotype was recorded at least ten times. This chain uses TRBV3-1 with TRBJ1-2; no clear D. Germline CDR1 reads LGHDT; CDR2 reads YNNKEL (reference sequence). The CDR3 covers 13 residues. Trimming cost V 3 bases and J 2 bases, with 7 bases left between them. CDR3 amino acids: CASSHQSNYGYTF. CDR3 nucleotide sequence: TGTGCCAGCAGCCACCAGAGCAACTATGGCTACACCTTC.

Only a few counts were recorded for this clonotype. This sequence joins TRBV14 and TRBJ2-7, with D possibly TRBD1 on 6 matching bases. The germline V gene encodes CDR1 SGHDN and CDR2 FVKESK. The CDR3 runs 16 residues. The V and J ends lost 1 base and 1 base respectively, with 14 bases between them. Written as DNA, the CDR3 is TGTGCCAGCAGCCAAGCGGGGCACAGGGCTTCCTACGAGCAGTACTTC. It yields the protein CASSQAGHRASYEQYF.

The chain couples TRBV19 to TRBJ2-3; 11 positions agree with TRBD2. CDR1 LNHDA and CDR2 SQIVND come from the germline V gene (reference sequence). The length of the CDR3 is 15 residues. The V and J ends lost 2 bases and 7 bases, in that order; junction bases with no gene match: 5. CDR3 sequence reads: CASSIPGLAANTQYF. DNA of the CDR3: TGTGCCAGTAGTATACCGGGACTAGCGGCTAATACGCAGTATTTT.